The entry below describes one T cell receptor (beta chain). TCR beta chains were sequenced at survey level with immunoSEQ. The method was immunoSEQ multiplex PCR; TCRdb's version includes in-frame clones alone and lacks a portion of them. Of roughly 68,000 clones in the sample, just over 90% are singletons; the top ten hold roughly 4%. The TCR sequence derives from a man in his forties with rheumatoid arthritis. Input material: PBMCs.

As DNA, the CDR3 is TGTGCCAGCTCACCACCCCAACTAGCGGGAAAGACAGATACGCAGTATTTT. Residues: CASSPPQLAGKTDTQYF. This sequence joins TRBV18 and TRBJ2-3; 10 bases line up with TRBD2. This CDR3 spans 17 amino acids. Germline lookup yields CDR1 KGHSH and CDR2 LQKENI. Unmatched junction bases numbered 6, after V lost 0 bases and J lost 3 bases.